This T cell receptor beta chain was profiled in a study of blood T cell repertoires in COVID-19 (dated by TCRdb to about 2020). Background on the whole study: The collaborator samples originated in the United States, Italy and Spain and spanned the acute and convalescent phases of COVID-19. Where HLA class I and class II types were available, the types were taken from metadata supplied by the sample provider, not from assay-based typing. The dataset comprised deeply sampled blood TCRbeta repertoires from subjects exposed to, actively infected with, or recovered from COVID-19. A de-identified subject ID, COVID-19 status, age in years and sex were almost always included in the sample metadata. The prospective study material was composed of cDNA or gDNA derived from T cells, B-cell-depleted T cells, or PBMCs. A freely available public database, intended as a resource for researchers studying the immune response to SARS-CoV-2, is where the repertoires were released. The samples were drawn from two sources: the first 160 participants of the ongoing ImmuneRACE study, and fewer than 1,500 subjects contributed by 6 global collaborators. What the research found in general, with its limitations: How much clinical and demographic metadata was included differed by source and by participant, and the metadata was provided uncurated.

Deletion took 4 bases off V and 1 base off J, with a span of 14 bases between the germline ends. For CDR1 and CDR2, the germline V gene lists SQVTM and ANQGSEA. From the cysteine up to the phenylalanine, the CDR3 has a length of 15 residues. CDR3 DNA only is kept here, 45 bases in frame from base 1. Whole blood was collected in K2EDTA tubes by collaborating institutions according to the institutions' own protocols. For TCRbeta analysis, collaborators shipped samples as frozen whole blood, isolated PBMCs, or DNA extracted from either of those sample types. A remark on this clone: Which antigen it targets is not known. Per-base quality was not reported, and no clone a single base away is much larger than it.

The immunoSEQ Assay, a bias-controlled multiplex PCR, was used to amplify TCRbeta CDR3 regions from genomic DNA. The study's own analysis went as follows. Nucleated cell counts per sample were estimated from amplification of reference gene primers within the assay. To quantify the absolute abundance of each unique TCRbeta CDR3 rearrangement, sequence reads were collapsed and filtered. Productive Simpson clonality was computed per sample as the square root of Simpson's diversity index over productive rearrangements. TCRdb took this table from immuneACCESS and kept in-frame rearrangements with V and J called. Such tables lack part of the clones; where checked against another copy, unresolved V genes explain under half of the gap, and the rest is unexplained. V and J calls and clone size are copied from that table; D and trimming were computed from the DNA. The sample table lists about 87,000 clones, over 70% of them with a count of one. The ten biggest clones cover over 8.5% of the sample.

The chain couples TRBV29-1 to TRBJ1-5, with TRBD1 as a weak D call on 5 bases. Sequenced input: peripheral blood. This sequence originates from a man of 80 years or more with acute or convalescent COVID-19. CDR3 reads: CSVGEGQGSNQPQHF. The DNA is as follows: TGCAGCGTTGGAGAGGGGCAGGGAAGCAATCAGCCCCAGCATTTT.